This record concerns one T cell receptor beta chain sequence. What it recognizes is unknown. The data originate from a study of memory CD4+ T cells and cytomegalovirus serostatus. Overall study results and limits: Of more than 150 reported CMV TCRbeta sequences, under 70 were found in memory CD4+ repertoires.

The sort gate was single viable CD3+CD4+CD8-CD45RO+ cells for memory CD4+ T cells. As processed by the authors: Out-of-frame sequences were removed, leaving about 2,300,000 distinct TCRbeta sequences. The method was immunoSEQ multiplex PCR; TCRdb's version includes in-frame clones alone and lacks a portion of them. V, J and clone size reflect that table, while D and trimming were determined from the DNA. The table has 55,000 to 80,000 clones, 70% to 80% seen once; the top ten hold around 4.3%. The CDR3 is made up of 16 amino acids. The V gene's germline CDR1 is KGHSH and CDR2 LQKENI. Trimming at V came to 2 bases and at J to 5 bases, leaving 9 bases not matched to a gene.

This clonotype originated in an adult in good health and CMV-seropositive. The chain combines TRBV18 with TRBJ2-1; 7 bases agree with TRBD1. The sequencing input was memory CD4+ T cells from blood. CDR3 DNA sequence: TGTGCCAGCTCACCAAGCTGGACAGGAGGAAACAATGAGCAGTTCTTC. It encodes CASSPSWTGGNNEQFF.